This TCR beta chain originates from a study of Graves' ophthalmopathy and Graves' hyperthyroidism. Exclusion covered patients with other autoimmune diseases or uncontrolled infections (as well as pregnancy or lactation). The CDR3 runs 15 residues. Trimming took off 0 bases at V and 1 base at J, with 9 bases between the two ends. Germline CDR1 is MNHEY and CDR2 is SVGAGI. TCR beta CDR3 regions were amplified from RNA transcripts. HTBI-primed first-round RT-PCR preceded second-round multiplex PCR. TCRdb passed the multiplex PCR reads through MiXCR, listing each CDR3 protein once. This table holds roughly 400,000 distinct CDR3 sequences, about 16% found once.

The chain employs TRBV6-5 and TRBJ1-1, with D uncertain. The receptor was isolated from a woman aged 18-29 years with stable Graves' hyperthyroidism. The sequenced sample consisted of peripheral blood. The CDR3 loop is CASSYSSTRNTEAFF. CDR3 in DNA: TGTGCCAGCAGTTACTCTTCAACTAGGAACACTGAAGCTTTCTTT.